Below, 18 T cell receptor beta chains from the same sample are listed, as sequenced in a study of blood T cell repertoires in COVID-19. Clones were sequenced by immunoSEQ multiplex PCR, and TCRdb holds only the in-frame ones, with some missing. The repertoire holds some 66,000 clones, with 86% as singletons. Sequencing used peripheral blood. Source of these receptors: a man in his fifties or sixties with active COVID-19.

V is TRBV5-5 and J is TRBJ1-2; 10 bases fit TRBD1. CDR1 is SGHKS, CDR2 YYEKEE, per germline (reference sequence). The V gene end was trimmed by 0 bases and the J gene end by 8 bases; junction bases not matched to a gene: 7. This CDR3 is 15 amino acids long. The CDR3 here is CASSLVGTGARGYTF. The CDR3 DNA reads as TGTGCCAGCAGCTTGGTCGGGACAGGGGCTCGGGGCTACACCTTC.

The chain employs TRBV5-6 and TRBJ2-3; D may be TRBD2 (5 bases). Deletions cut 1 base from V and 1 base from J, with 7 bases between. Germline CDR1 and CDR2: SGHDT and YYEEEE. The CDR3 loop spans 14 amino acids. CDR3 DNA sequence: TGTGCCAGCAGCTTGTACGGGGGCACAGATACGCAGTATTTT. The encoded protein is CASSLYGGTDTQYF. The whole variable domain, filled in from reference TRBV5-6 and TRBJ2-3, reads DAGVTQSPTHLIKTRGQQVTLRCSPKSGHDTVSWYQQALGQGPQFIFQYYEEEERQRGNFPDRFSGHQFPNYSSELNVNALLLGDSALYLCASSLYGGTDTQYFGPGTRLTVL.

The chain is built from TRBV6-1 and TRBJ2-7; 14 positions match TRBD2. CDR3 length equals 15 residues. J lost 7 bases, V lost 3 bases, and 5 bases had no gene match. Germline-derived CDR1 and CDR2 are MNHNS and SASEGT. The CDR3 loop is CASSDPGLAGVEQYV. The CDR3 DNA reads TGTGCCAGCAGTGATCCGGGACTAGCGGGAGTTGAGCAGTACGTC.

In nucleotides, the CDR3 is TGTGCCAGCAGCTCGACGGGTAATGAAAAACTGTTTTTT. Amino acids: CASSSTGNEKLFF. The chain has TRBV7-9 and TRBJ1-4; D gene uncertain. The CDR3 covers 13 residues. The germline CDR1 and CDR2 sequences are SEHNR and FQNEAQ (reference sequence). V was clipped by 4 bases and J by 4 bases, with 7 bases between them.

The gene calls are TRBV5-1 and TRBJ2-1; TRBD2 agrees at 9 bases. V lost 1 base to trimming and J lost 5 bases; unmatched junction nucleotides: 7. Germline loops: CDR1 SGHRS, CDR2 YFSETQ. CDR3 length equals 16 residues. The chain's CDR3 is CASSLPILAGNNEQFF. CDR3 sequence (DNA): TGCGCCAGCAGCTTGCCCATACTAGCGGGTAACAATGAGCAGTTCTTC.

The chain recombines TRBV7-2 with TRBJ2-3; 8 bases match TRBD2. The CDR3 length is 16 residues. The J segment lost 0 bases and the V segment lost 5 bases, leaving 7 bases of the junction unmatched. Looked up from germline, CDR1 is SGHTA and CDR2 is FQGNSA. Here the CDR3 DNA reads TGTGCCAGCAGCCCGGGGGGGGGTGCTAGCACAGATACGCAGTATTTT. This encodes CASSPGGGASTDTQYF. Combining the CDR3 with reference TRBV7-2 and TRBJ2-3 gives the whole variable domain GAGVSQSPSNKVTEKGKDVELRCDPISGHTALYWYRQSLGQGLEFLIYFQGNSAPDKSGLPSDRFSAERTGGSVSTLTIQRTQQEDSAVYLCASSPGGGASTDTQYFGPGTRLTVL.

This clone was seen only a few times. This chain uses TRBV12-3 or TRBV12-4 with TRBJ1-5, with D unclear. The V and J ends lost 5 bases and 10 bases respectively, with 15 bases between them. This CDR3 spans 13 amino acids. In DNA, the CDR3 is TGTGCCAGCAGTACCCTCTCATCGGGACCCCAGCATTTT. It is translated as CASSTLSSGPQHF.

The rearrangement joins TRBV7-8 to TRBJ2-5, with TRBD2 matching 7 bases. J gave up 4 bases and V 5 bases, and 4 bases lay outside the gene matches. This CDR3 contains 13 residues. CDR1 is SGHVS, CDR2 FQNEAQ, per germline. DNA for the CDR3: TGTGCCAGCAGCGCGGGAGCGCGAGAGACCCAGTACTTC. It codes for CASSAGARETQYF.

This chain joins TRBV9 and TRBJ2-7; 7 positions agree with TRBD2. Germline-derived CDR1 and CDR2 are SGDLS and YYNGEE. CDR3 length: 14 residues. J was trimmed by 2 bases and V by 0 bases; bases with no gene match: 2. CDR3 amino acids: CASSVEAGAYEQYF. The CDR3 nucleotides read TGTGCCAGCAGCGTAGAGGCGGGGGCCTACGAGCAGTACTTC.

The rearrangement uses TRBV11-3 and TRBJ2-3, with 14 bases matching TRBD2. V was pared by 4 bases and J by 3 bases, with 6 bases of the junction left unmatched. The germline CDR1 and CDR2 sequences are SGHNT and YENEEA. This CDR3 contains 17 residues. The CDR3 protein is CASSSGLAGVRTDTQYF. The CDR3 DNA sequence: TGTGCCAGCAGCTCGGGACTAGCGGGAGTCCGGACAGATACGCAGTATTTT.

The chain couples TRBV6-5 to TRBJ2-3, with TRBD2 matching over 11 bases. V lost 8 bases to trimming and J lost 3 bases; unmatched junction nucleotides: 1. The germline V gene encodes CDR1 MNHEY and CDR2 SVGAGI. This CDR3 contains 13 residues. In DNA, the CDR3 is TGTGCCAGCGTAGCGGGAGGGACAGATACGCAGTATTTT. This translates into CASVAGGTDTQYF.

The V gene is TRBV5-5, the J gene TRBJ2-3, with unresolved D. CDR3 length equals 13 residues. CDR1 and CDR2 (germline): SGHKS, YYEKEE (reference sequence). V gave up 4 bases and J gave up 6 bases, with 12 bases separating them. Here the CDR3 DNA reads TGTGCCAGCAGCCTCTCCCCAGTTGATACGCAGTATTTT. It specifies CASSLSPVDTQYF.

This chain uses TRBV25-1 with TRBJ1-2; 9 positions agree with TRBD1. Per the germline V gene, CDR1 is MGHDK and CDR2 is SYGVNS. This CDR3 is built from 12 residues. J lost 6 bases, V lost 7 bases, and 3 bases had no gene match. The CDR3 DNA reads as TGTGCCAGCATGGACAGGGGTGATGGCTACACCTTC. This translates into CASMDRGDGYTF.

This sequence joins TRBV2 and TRBJ1-1, with 8 bases fitting TRBD1. Germline V gene lookup returns CDR1 SNHLY and CDR2 FYNNEI. The V and J ends lost 5 bases and 1 base, in that order; junction bases with no gene match: 6. The CDR3 covers 15 residues. The CDR3 here is CASSLYGQGNTEAFF. CDR3 DNA: TGTGCCAGCAGTTTATACGGACAGGGGAACACTGAAGCTTTCTTT.

The chain joins TRBV9 to TRBJ1-6, with TRBD1 identical over 8 bases. Germline V gene sequence: CDR1 SGDLS, CDR2 YYNGEE. The junction had 3 bases not matched to a gene; V was cut back by 4 bases and J by 3 bases. This CDR3 has 15 residues. Here the CDR3 DNA reads TGTGCCAGCAGCCCCGGACAGGGCTATAATTCACCCCTCCACTTT. It yields the protein CASSPGQGYNSPLHF.

This chain connects TRBV28 to TRBJ2-3; tentatively, D is TRBD2 (5 bases). The CDR3 is 16 residues long. V dropped 7 bases and J dropped 1 base, with 18 bases sitting between them. The germline gives CDR1 MDHEN, CDR2 SYDVKM. This CDR3 is CASNRPRTDRTDTQYF. CDR3 nucleotides: TGTGCCAGCAATCGCCCCCGGACTGATCGCACAGATACGCAGTATTTT.

The rearrangement joins TRBV24-1 to TRBJ2-3; tentatively, D is TRBD2 (6 bases). Germline CDR1 and CDR2: KGHDR and SFDVKD. Trimming removed 3 bases from V and 3 bases from J, with 15 bases in between. This CDR3 region has 16 residues. CDR3 DNA: TGTGCCACCAGTGATCTTCCGGGAGACGGGACAGATACGCAGTATTTT. This encodes CATSDLPGDGTDTQYF.

This chain links TRBV10-1 with TRBJ2-2; 11 positions match TRBD1. V gave up 3 bases and J gave up 4 bases; unmatched junction bases: 7. The CDR3 is 17 residues long. Germline values: CDR1 WNHNN, CDR2 SYGVQD (reference sequence). The DNA for the CDR3 is TGCGCCAGCAGTGAAGCACCCGGGACAGGGGGCACCGGGGAGCTGTTTTTT. Amino acids: CASSEAPGTGGTGELFF.